The 27 T cell receptor beta chains presented below share a single source sample, sequenced in a study of technical replicates of blood from a handful of donors. TCRdb's table, derived via immunoSEQ multiplex PCR, lists solely in-frame clones and lacks some. The repertoire consists of about 56,000 clones, with more than 90% occurring once and the leading ten covering 3.1%. The sample comprised PBMCs. These receptors all come from a human donor in good health. Some clones in this sample may be carry-over from other donors' samples.

This clone was detected only a few times. The chain links TRBV5-6 to TRBJ1-3; the D gene is possibly TRBD1 (5 bases). Germline V gives CDR1 SGHDT, CDR2 YYEEEE. The CDR3 has 16 residues. Trimming took off 1 base at V and 0 bases at J, with 11 bases between the two ends. The CDR3 sequence is CASSLFDSPSGNTIYF. CDR3 sequence (DNA): TGTGCCAGCAGCTTGTTTGACAGTCCCTCTGGAAACACCATATATTTT. Complete variable domain (other parts from reference TRBV5-6 and TRBJ1-3): DAGVTQSPTHLIKTRGQQVTLRCSPKSGHDTVSWYQQALGQGPQFIFQYYEEEERQRGNFPDRFSGHQFPNYSSELNVNALLLGDSALYLCASSLFDSPSGNTIYFGEGSWLTVV.

V usage is TRBV7-4 and J usage is TRBJ2-7; D is undetermined. The CDR3 has 12 residues. Trimming pared 5 bases from V and 2 bases from J, leaving 7 bases between. Germline loops: CDR1 SGHVT, CDR2 SQSDAQ. CDR3 residues: CASSPATYEQYF. Here the CDR3 DNA reads TGTGCCAGCAGCCCTGCTACCTACGAGCAGTACTTC.

The chain links TRBV5-4 to TRBJ2-4; perhaps TRBD1 as D (6 bases). Germline CDR1 SGHNT, CDR2 YYREEE (reference sequence). The CDR3 extends over 16 amino acids. The V end was cut by 4 bases, the J end by 0 bases, with 14 bases between. This chain's CDR3 is CASSTWTALAKNIQYF. The CDR3 nucleotides are TGTGCCAGCAGCACCTGGACAGCACTAGCCAAAAACATTCAGTACTTC.

This rearrangement joins TRBV15 to TRBJ1-5; D might be TRBD1 (5 bases). CDR3 size: 18 residues. The V end was cut by 0 bases, the J end by 2 bases, with 17 bases between. Per germline, CDR1 LNHNV and CDR2 YYDKDF (reference sequence). For the CDR3, the DNA is TGTGCCACCAGCAGAGATCGGGGGAAGGTTTATGGCAATCAGCCCCAGCATTTT. Encoded protein: CATSRDRGKVYGNQPQHF.

This sequence joins TRBV5-6 and TRBJ1-1; 7 bases fit TRBD1. The V and J ends lost 3 bases and 0 bases, in that order; junction bases with no gene match: 5. Looked up from germline, CDR1 is SGHDT and CDR2 is YYEEEE. This CDR3 is built from 15 residues. CDR3 sequence (DNA): TGTGCCAGCAGCTATCGGGGACAGATGAACACTGAAGCTTTCTTT. This gives the protein CASSYRGQMNTEAFF. Combining the CDR3 with reference TRBV5-6 and TRBJ1-1 gives the whole variable domain DAGVTQSPTHLIKTRGQQVTLRCSPKSGHDTVSWYQQALGQGPQFIFQYYEEEERQRGNFPDRFSGHQFPNYSSELNVNALLLGDSALYLCASSYRGQMNTEAFFGQGTRLTVV.

A remark on this clone: This sample also contains other DNA sequences that code for the same CDR3. DNA for the CDR3: TGCGCCAGCAGCCAAGATCTCGGTTCTGGGGCCAACGTCCTGACTTTC. It yields the protein CASSQDLGSGANVLTF. The V call is TRBV4-3, the J call TRBJ2-6; no clear D. V gave up 0 bases and J gave up 1 base, with 7 bases separating them. There are 16 residues in the CDR3. Germline V gene sequence: CDR1 LGHNA, CDR2 YSLEER.

The CDR3, as DNA: TGCGCCAGCAGGAAACCGGGACTAGCGGATCTCACAGATACGCAGTATTTT. Protein product: CASRKPGLADLTDTQYF. V gene TRBV10-2 combines with J gene TRBJ2-3; 11 bases fit TRBD2. Germline CDR1 WSHSY, CDR2 SAAADI. The CDR3 runs to 17 residues. With 6 bases clipped from V and 2 bases from J, the junction kept 10 bases outside the gene matches.

V gene TRBV19 combines with J gene TRBJ2-4; 10 nucleotides align to TRBD1. CDR1 and CDR2 from the germline V gene are LNHDA and SQIVND (reference sequence). CDR3 size: 14 residues. The V segment lost 3 bases and the J segment 7 bases; nucleotides outside the gene matches: 3. The CDR3 is CASSMGQGMNIQYF. The CDR3 nucleotides read TGTGCCAGTAGTATGGGACAGGGGATGAACATTCAGTACTTC.

The chain carries TRBV9 and TRBJ2-1, with a tentative D call TRBD2 (5 bases). The germline CDR1 and CDR2 sequences are SGDLS and YYNGEE. The V and J ends lost 0 bases and 4 bases respectively, with 14 bases between them. The CDR3 is made up of 16 amino acids. CDR3 in amino acids: CASSVGLGAAYNEQFF. The CDR3 DNA reads as TGTGCCAGCAGCGTAGGTTTAGGAGCGGCGTACAATGAGCAGTTCTTC.

Here the CDR3 DNA reads TGTGCCAGCAGTGAAGGACTAGGTAACACCATATATTTT. This gives the protein CASSEGLGNTIYF. V is TRBV2 and J is TRBJ1-3; D is unresolved. CDR1 is SNHLY and CDR2 is FYNNEI in the germline V gene. The CDR3 is 13 amino acids. V was trimmed by 1 base and J by 7 bases, leaving 8 bases between them. Complete variable domain (other parts from reference TRBV2 and TRBJ1-3): EPEVTQTPSHQVTQMGQEVILRCVPISNHLYFYWYRQILGQKVEFLVSFYNNEISEKSEIFDDQFSVERPDGSNFTLKIRSTKLEDSAMYFCASSEGLGNTIYFGEGSWLTVV.

This clone was picked up one time. The V and J genes are TRBV6-1 and TRBJ1-4; D possibly corresponds to TRBD1 (6 bases). From germline, CDR1 is MNHNS and CDR2 SASEGT. Trimming took 6 bases from V and 8 from J, leaving 16 bases between them. CDR3 length: 14 amino acids. DNA for the CDR3: TGTGCCAGCAGGCGTGGGGGGGGCGGCGAAAAACTGTTTTTT. It specifies CASRRGGGGEKLFF.

The chain employs TRBV9 and TRBJ2-1; TRBD1 matches at 8 bases. The germline V gene encodes CDR1 SGDLS and CDR2 YYNGEE. V dropped 3 bases and J dropped 5; count of bases not matched to a gene: 10. CDR3 size: 16 residues. The CDR3 reads CASSELGDRYDNEQFF. The CDR3 DNA reads as TGTGCCAGCAGCGAGCTCGGGGACAGGTACGACAATGAGCAGTTCTTC.

The chain has TRBV7-2 and TRBJ2-5; 9 bases agree with TRBD1. V shed 1 base, J shed 5 bases, and the junction held 5 bases outside the gene matches. CDR1 and CDR2 from the germline V gene are SGHTA and FQGNSA. CDR3 size: 15 residues. CDR3 bases: TGTGCCAGCAGCTTAGGGGGGGACAGGGCTGAGACCCAGTACTTC. Protein product: CASSLGGDRAETQYF.

This chain connects TRBV7-6 to TRBJ2-3; 10 nucleotides align to TRBD1. After removal of 5 bases from V and 2 bases from J, the junction contained 4 bases not matched to a gene. CDR3 length: 15 amino acids. Looked up from germline, CDR1 is SGHVS and CDR2 is FNYEAQ. The CDR3 loop reads CASSPDRGDTDTQYF. DNA for the CDR3: TGTGCCAGCAGCCCGGACAGGGGGGACACAGATACGCAGTATTTT.

This clone was picked up a small number of times. The V gene is TRBV4-1, the J gene TRBJ2-7; unclear D gene. CDR1 and CDR2 from the germline V gene are MGHRA and YSYEKL. Trimming stripped 0 bases from V and 7 bases from J, with 13 bases between. CDR3 length: 14 residues. DNA of the CDR3: TGCGCCAGCAGCCAAGAAAGTAACCTGAGGGAGCAGTACTTC. Translated: CASSQESNLREQYF.

V usage is TRBV4-1 and J usage is TRBJ2-7; 9 positions agree with TRBD1. The CDR3 consists of 16 residues. Germline CDR1 and CDR2: MGHRA and YSYEKL. Losses at the gene ends were 3 bases for V and 6 bases for J; bases not matched to a gene: 12. CDR3 sequence (DNA): TGCGCCAGCAGCCATCTCGCCGGACAGGGGTTGGGCGAGCAGTACTTC. It specifies CASSHLAGQGLGEQYF.

The V gene is TRBV27, the J gene TRBJ1-1; 7 nucleotides match TRBD1. With V trimmed by 5 bases and J by 3 bases, 9 bases remained unmatched. There are 15 residues in the CDR3. Looked up from germline, CDR1 is MNHEY and CDR2 is SMNVEV (reference sequence). CDR3 sequence reads: CASSPFRDRHTEAFF. In nucleotides, the CDR3 is TGTGCCAGCAGTCCCTTCCGGGACAGACACACTGAAGCTTTCTTT.

The chain joins TRBV4-3 to TRBJ2-1, with D possibly TRBD2 on 6 matching bases. V was cut by 0 bases and J by 10 bases, with 10 bases left in between. Germline V gene lookup returns CDR1 LGHNA and CDR2 YSLEER. The CDR3 length is 13 residues. The CDR3 DNA sequence: TGCGCCAGCAGCCAAGATGGAGGGTGGGAGCAGTTCTTC. Translated: CASSQDGGWEQFF.

The chain carries TRBV15 and TRBJ2-5, with D hard to call. The J call may be wrong; the DNA end is better matched by TRBJ2-7. Germline-derived CDR1 and CDR2 are LNHNV and YYDKDF (reference sequence). This CDR3 is 14 amino acids long. CDR3 sequence reads: CATSRGLTDYEQYF. CDR3 nucleotides: TGTGCCACCAGCAGAGGACTTACCGACTACGAGCAGTACTTC.

This chain joins TRBV30 and TRBJ2-3; no clear D. Trimming shortened V by 8 bases and J by 5 bases, and 20 bases separated the two germline ends. The CDR3 totals 14 residues. Germline V gene lookup returns CDR1 GTSNPN and CDR2 SVGIG (reference sequence). The CDR3 DNA follows: TGTGCCCTTACTCCGGAGCCAACGCTAGATACGCAGTATTTT. It codes for CALTPEPTLDTQYF.

Here the CDR3 reads CASITGTTSYEQYF. CDR3 nucleotide sequence: TGTGCCAGCATTACCGGGACTACCTCCTACGAGCAGTACTTC. V and J are TRBV6-1 and TRBJ2-7; 7 nucleotides match TRBD2. Germline CDR1 and CDR2: MNHNS and SASEGT. The length of the CDR3 is 14 residues. After removal of 7 bases from V and 0 bases from J, the junction contained 6 bases not matched to a gene.

The CDR3 spells CASTRVGTDTQYF. The CDR3 DNA reads TGTGCCAGCACGCGGGTAGGCACAGATACGCAGTATTTT. V gene TRBV25-1 combines with J gene TRBJ2-3; tentatively, D is TRBD2 (5 bases). Germline CDR1 and CDR2: MGHDK and SYGVNS. This CDR3 has 13 residues. With 7 bases removed from V and 1 base from J, the gap between germline ends came to 9 bases.

The chain employs TRBV5-4 and TRBJ2-5; 9 bases are a match to TRBD1. The J segment lost 6 bases and the V segment lost 4 bases, leaving 4 bases of the junction unmatched. CDR3 length: 13 residues. Germline loops: CDR1 SGHNT, CDR2 YYREEE (reference sequence). The CDR3 DNA follows: TGTGCCAGCAGCCTTGGGACAGGGAAGACCCAGTACTTC. Amino acids: CASSLGTGKTQYF.

V usage is TRBV5-4 and J usage is TRBJ2-2, with 7 bases lining up with TRBD1. The CDR3 is 14 residues long. J was trimmed by 6 bases and V by 5 bases; bases with no gene match: 7. Germline V lookup: CDR1 SGHNT, CDR2 YYREEE (reference sequence). Written as DNA, the CDR3 is TGTGCCAGCAGATTCGACAGGGTTCCCGGGGAGCTGTTTTTT. Protein product: CASRFDRVPGELFF. Using reference TRBV5-4 and TRBJ2-2 for the parts outside the CDR3, the full variable domain is ETGVTQSPTHLIKTRGQQVTLRCSSQSGHNTVSWYQQALGQGPQFIFQYYREEENGRGNFPPRFSGLQFPNYSSELNVNALELDDSALYLCASRFDRVPGELFFGEGSRLTVL.

The rearrangement links TRBV10-3 to TRBJ2-2; perhaps TRBD2 as D (6 bases). The CDR3 totals 15 residues. Germline V gene data show CDR1 as ENHRY and CDR2 as SYGVKD. The V and J ends lost 4 bases and 5 bases respectively, with 14 bases between them. CDR3 amino acids: CAISGDSLGTGELFF. The CDR3 coding sequence is TGTGCCATCAGTGGGGACTCTCTGGGGACCGGGGAGCTGTTTTTT.

The chain combines TRBV9 with TRBJ2-2; the match to TRBD2 covers 7 bases. The CDR3 has 13 residues. V lost 3 bases to trimming and J lost 9 bases; unmatched junction nucleotides: 5. Germline V gives CDR1 SGDLS, CDR2 YYNGEE. The CDR3 region has the DNA TGTGCCAGCAGCGCGGGGGGACCGAGGGAGCTGTTTTTT. Protein: CASSAGGPRELFF.

The V and J genes are TRBV9 and TRBJ2-3; 7 bases are shared with TRBD1. The V segment lost 4 bases and the J segment 5 bases; nucleotides outside the gene matches: 10. Germline V gives CDR1 SGDLS, CDR2 YYNGEE. There are 15 residues in the CDR3. The CDR3 reads CASSPQNRGLDTQYF. As DNA, the CDR3 is TGTGCCAGCAGCCCCCAGAACAGGGGTTTAGATACGCAGTATTTT.